This entry features one TCR beta chain sequence. What it recognizes is unknown. A TCRbeta library incorporating unique molecular identifiers was prepared. Each CDR3 protein gets one entry after TCRdb re-called the PCR reads with MiXCR. The sample comprises about 300,000 distinct CDR3 sequences, 6.5% to 9% of which are singletons, and 9.1% rests with the top ten. This record belongs to a study of T-cell reconstitution after alpha-beta-depleted transplantation in children. Findings of the study overall: Once a year had passed after transplant, T-cell counts and diversity came mostly from newly produced T cells.

This clonotype was sampled from a female patient aged 2-9 years who had a stem cell transplant for Fanconi anemia, so the T cells may come from the graft donor. Sample: peripheral blood, taken 360 days after TCRalphabeta/CD19-depleted stem cell transplant.

CDR3 protein: CASSMTGLNTGELFF. Here the CDR3 DNA reads TGTGCCAGCAGTATGACAGGATTAAACACCGGGGAGCTGTTTTTT. This chain links TRBV6-1 with TRBJ2-2, with D possibly being TRBD1 (6 bases). In germline, CDR1 is MNHNS, CDR2 SASEGT. Trimming left V 5 bases short and J 2 bases short, with 12 bases between. The CDR3 has 15 amino acids.